Listed here are 5 T cell receptor beta chains from one sample, sequenced in a study of T cell responses to AZD1222 COVID-19 vaccine. Clones were sequenced by immunoSEQ multiplex PCR, and TCRdb holds only the in-frame ones, with some missing. The table has tens of thousands of clones, 70% to 90% seen once. This specimen was peripheral blood, taken on day 0 of AZD1222 vaccination. These receptors originate from an adult in good health.

V usage is TRBV6-6 and J usage is TRBJ1-2; 7 nucleotides agree with TRBD1. V shed 6 bases, J shed 5 bases, and the junction held 6 bases outside the gene matches. The CDR3 extends over 13 amino acids. The germline V gene encodes CDR1 MNHNY and CDR2 SVGAGI (reference sequence). The CDR3 reads CASRTDRRYGYTF. The CDR3 bases are TGTGCCAGCAGGACGGACAGGAGATATGGCTACACCTTC.

The chain carries TRBV25-1 and TRBJ2-3; perhaps TRBD1 as D (6 bases). V lost 8 bases, J lost 1 base, and 13 bases lay in between. Germline values: CDR1 MGHDK, CDR2 SYGVNS. This CDR3 contains 14 residues. The CDR3 protein is CASAQGVGTDTQYF. CDR3 nucleotides: TGTGCCAGCGCACAGGGTGTGGGCACAGATACGCAGTATTTT.

The CDR3 DNA follows: TGTGCCAGTAGTATAGTGGGGAGACAGCTTGAAGCTTTCTTT. Protein product: CASSIVGRQLEAFF. This rearrangement joins TRBV19 to TRBJ1-1, with D possibly TRBD1 on 5 matching bases. The CDR3 is 14 amino acids. CDR1 and CDR2 from the germline V gene are LNHDA and SQIVND (reference sequence). V was shortened by 1 base and J by 7 bases, with 13 bases between the two germline ends.

This sequence joins TRBV27 and TRBJ1-6, with TRBD1 as a possible D gene (6 bases). Trimming cost V 8 bases and J 5 bases, with 22 bases left between them. Germline V gives CDR1 MNHEY, CDR2 SMNVEV (reference sequence). CDR3 length equals 17 residues. CDR3 in amino acids: CASGAPGQLDNNSPLHF. CDR3 coding DNA: TGTGCCAGCGGGGCGCCTGGACAGCTTGACAATAATTCACCCCTCCACTTT.

The chain is built from TRBV15 and TRBJ2-1; D is undetermined. V lost 2 bases, J lost 2 bases, and 13 bases lay in between. This CDR3 spans 16 amino acids. Per germline, CDR1 LNHNV and CDR2 YYDKDF (reference sequence). CDR3 nucleotide sequence: TGTGCCACCAGCAGACGCGGTTCTGGGGCCTACAATGAGCAGTTCTTC. It is translated as CATSRRGSGAYNEQFF.